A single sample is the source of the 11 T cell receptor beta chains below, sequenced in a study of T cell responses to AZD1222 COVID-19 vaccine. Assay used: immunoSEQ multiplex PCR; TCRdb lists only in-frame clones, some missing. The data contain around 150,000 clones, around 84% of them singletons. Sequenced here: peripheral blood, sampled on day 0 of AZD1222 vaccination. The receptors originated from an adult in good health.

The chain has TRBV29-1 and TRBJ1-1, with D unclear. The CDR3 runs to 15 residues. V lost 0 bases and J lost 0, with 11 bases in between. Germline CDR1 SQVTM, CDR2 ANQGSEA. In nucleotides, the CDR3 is TGCAGCGTTGAAGATTGGGTCAGCTTGAACACTGAAGCTTTCTTT. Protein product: CSVEDWVSLNTEAFF.

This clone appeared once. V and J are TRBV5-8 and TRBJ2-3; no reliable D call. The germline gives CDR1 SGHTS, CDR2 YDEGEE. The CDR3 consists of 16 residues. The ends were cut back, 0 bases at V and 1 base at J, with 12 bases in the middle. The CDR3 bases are TGTGCCAGCAGCTTGGTTCGAAATGTGGGCACAGATACGCAGTATTTT. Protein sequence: CASSLVRNVGTDTQYF.

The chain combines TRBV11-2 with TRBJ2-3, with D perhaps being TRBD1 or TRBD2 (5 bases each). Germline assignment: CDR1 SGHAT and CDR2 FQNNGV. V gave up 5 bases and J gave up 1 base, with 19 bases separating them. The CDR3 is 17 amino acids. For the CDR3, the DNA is TGTGCCAGCAGCCCAAGAACCGGGGCGGGCGGCACAGATACGCAGTATTTT. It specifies CASSPRTGAGGTDTQYF.

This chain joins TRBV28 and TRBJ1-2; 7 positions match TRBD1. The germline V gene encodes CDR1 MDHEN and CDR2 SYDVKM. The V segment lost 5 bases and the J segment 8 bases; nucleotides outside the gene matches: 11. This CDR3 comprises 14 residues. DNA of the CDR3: TGTGCCAGCAGTCCTACGCAGACAGGGCACGGCTACACCTTC. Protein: CASSPTQTGHGYTF.

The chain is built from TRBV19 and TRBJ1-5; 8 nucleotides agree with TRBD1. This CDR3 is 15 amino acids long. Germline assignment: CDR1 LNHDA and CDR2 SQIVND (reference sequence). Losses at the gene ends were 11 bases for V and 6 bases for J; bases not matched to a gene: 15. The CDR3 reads CAVGSDRGIGQPQHF. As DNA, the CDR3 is TGTGCCGTGGGGTCCGACAGGGGAATTGGTCAGCCCCAGCATTTT.

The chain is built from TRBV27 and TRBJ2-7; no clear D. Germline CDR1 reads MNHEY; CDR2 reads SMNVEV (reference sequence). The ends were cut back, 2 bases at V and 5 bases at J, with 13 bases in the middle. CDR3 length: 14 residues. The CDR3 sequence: CASSLNLPGDEQYF. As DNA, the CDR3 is TGTGCCAGCAGTTTAAATCTCCCTGGTGACGAGCAGTACTTC.

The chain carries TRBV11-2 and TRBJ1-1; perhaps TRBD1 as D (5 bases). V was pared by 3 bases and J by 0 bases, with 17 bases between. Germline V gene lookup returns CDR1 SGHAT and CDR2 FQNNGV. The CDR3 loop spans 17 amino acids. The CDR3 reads CASSFGLGGKLNTEAFF. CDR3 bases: TGTGCCAGCAGCTTTGGTCTGGGGGGGAAATTGAACACTGAAGCTTTCTTT.

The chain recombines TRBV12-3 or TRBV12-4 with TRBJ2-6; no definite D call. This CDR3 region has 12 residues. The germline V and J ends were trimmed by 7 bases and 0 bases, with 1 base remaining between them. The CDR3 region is CASNSGANVLTF. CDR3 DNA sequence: TGTGCCAGCAACTCTGGGGCCAACGTCCTGACTTTC.

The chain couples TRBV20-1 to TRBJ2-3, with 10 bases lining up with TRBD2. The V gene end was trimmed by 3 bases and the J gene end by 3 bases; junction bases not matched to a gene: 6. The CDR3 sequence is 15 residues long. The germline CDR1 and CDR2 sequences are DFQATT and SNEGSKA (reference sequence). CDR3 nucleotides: TGCAGTGCTAGTGCGGGTAGCGGGGGGACAGATACGCAGTATTTT. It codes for CSASAGSGGTDTQYF.

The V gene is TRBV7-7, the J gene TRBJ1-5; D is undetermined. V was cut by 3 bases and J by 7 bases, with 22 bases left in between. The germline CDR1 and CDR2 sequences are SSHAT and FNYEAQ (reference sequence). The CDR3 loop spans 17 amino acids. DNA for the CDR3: TGTGCCAGCAGCTTTAGTACCTCAGGCTACCCGGGGCAGCCCCAGCATTTT. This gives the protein CASSFSTSGYPGQPQHF.

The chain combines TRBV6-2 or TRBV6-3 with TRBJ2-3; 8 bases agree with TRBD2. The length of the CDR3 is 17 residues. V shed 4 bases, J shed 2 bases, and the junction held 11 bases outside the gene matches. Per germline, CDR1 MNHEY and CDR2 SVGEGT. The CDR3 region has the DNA TGTGCCAGCAGTTCAACATCCGGGACTAGTTTCACAGATACGCAGTATTTT. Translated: CASSSTSGTSFTDTQYF.